These T cell receptor beta chains were read from a single sample in a study of blood T cell repertoires in COVID-19. Method: immunoSEQ multiplex PCR; TCRdb's copy keeps in-frame clones and lacks some. The sample includes some 45,000 clones, about 92% of them seen just once. Specimen: peripheral blood. These receptor sequences come from a man in his 60s with COVID-19, enrolled during active disease. Each CDR3 is given with its conserved first and last residue. Size is stated for part of the rows, as once, few or many counts, or as a class when the clone is expanded.

j_call: TRBJ1-1; clone_size: -; v_call: TRBV18; cdr3_aa: CASSPVGTSTEAFF
j_call: TRBJ1-2; clone_size: -; v_call: TRBV2; cdr3_aa: CASSGQGYGYTF
j_call: TRBJ2-2; clone_size: -; v_call: TRBV1; cdr3_aa: CTSSRELAGGRENTGELFF
j_call: TRBJ1-6; clone_size: -; v_call: TRBV25-1; cdr3_aa: CASTTGFNSPLHF
j_call: TRBJ1-1; clone_size: -; v_call: TRBV29-1; cdr3_aa: CSEGQGIEAFF
j_call: TRBJ2-7; clone_size: -; v_call: TRBV2; cdr3_aa: CASMDRDRGTYEQYF
j_call: TRBJ2-4; clone_size: -; v_call: TRBV28; cdr3_aa: CASRIAGPRDIQYF
j_call: TRBJ2-7; clone_size: -; v_call: TRBV28; cdr3_aa: CASSLVLAGGAGQYF
j_call: TRBJ1-1; clone_size: -; v_call: TRBV2; cdr3_aa: CASMGQQNTEAFF
j_call: TRBJ1-5; clone_size: -; v_call: TRBV6-6; cdr3_aa: CASSQKGQGLNQPQHF
j_call: TRBJ2-2; clone_size: -; v_call: TRBV19; cdr3_aa: CASSTRGAGELFF
j_call: TRBJ1-3; clone_size: few; v_call: TRBV19; cdr3_aa: CASSSTGISGNTIYF
j_call: TRBJ1-1; clone_size: -; v_call: TRBV25-1; cdr3_aa: CASSGSRDEAFF
j_call: TRBJ2-7; clone_size: -; v_call: TRBV7-2; cdr3_aa: CASSPRDLETYEQYF
j_call: TRBJ1-2; clone_size: -; v_call: TRBV4-1; cdr3_aa: CASSQSKGDRQGYTF
j_call: TRBJ2-6; clone_size: -; v_call: TRBV7-3; cdr3_aa: CASSWSGATSGANVLTF
j_call: TRBJ1-3; clone_size: -; v_call: TRBV28; cdr3_aa: CASSLAHSGSGNTIYF
j_call: TRBJ1-2; clone_size: -; v_call: TRBV3-1/TRBV3-2; cdr3_aa: CASSPGLSMDGYTF
j_call: TRBJ1-3; clone_size: -; v_call: TRBV27; cdr3_aa: CASSSTGSGNTIYF
j_call: TRBJ2-7; clone_size: -; v_call: TRBV3-1/TRBV3-2; cdr3_aa: CASSQERLAVSHEQYF
j_call: TRBJ2-1; clone_size: once; v_call: TRBV19; cdr3_aa: CASRPGLGISNEQFF
j_call: TRBJ1-2; clone_size: -; v_call: TRBV6-1; cdr3_aa: CASSEARVNYGYTF
j_call: TRBJ1-5; clone_size: -; v_call: TRBV15; cdr3_aa: CATTLGGEPREPQHF
j_call: TRBJ1-2; clone_size: -; v_call: TRBV3-1/TRBV3-2; cdr3_aa: CASSQYQGDGYTF
j_call: TRBJ2-5; clone_size: -; v_call: TRBV19; cdr3_aa: CASSGGQGATETQYF
j_call: TRBJ1-2; clone_size: -; v_call: TRBV6-5; cdr3_aa: CASSKTDRDYGYTF
j_call: TRBJ1-2; clone_size: -; v_call: TRBV5-4; cdr3_aa: CASRLGGLDGYTF
j_call: TRBJ1-6; clone_size: -; v_call: TRBV7-2; cdr3_aa: CASSPDRRSSYNSPLHF
j_call: TRBJ2-5; clone_size: once; v_call: TRBV15; cdr3_aa: CATSRVFLSASPKAQYF
j_call: TRBJ2-2; clone_size: -; v_call: TRBV28; cdr3_aa: CASSGQGITGELFF
j_call: TRBJ2-1; clone_size: -; v_call: TRBV29-1; cdr3_aa: CSVAYGQLAGAYNEQFF
j_call: TRBJ1-4; clone_size: -; v_call: TRBV18; cdr3_aa: CASSPPGQGGEKLFF
j_call: TRBJ1-3; clone_size: -; v_call: TRBV19; cdr3_aa: CASSPQGPNTIYF
j_call: TRBJ1-5; clone_size: -; v_call: TRBV2; cdr3_aa: CASSLDTANQPQHF
j_call: TRBJ2-7; clone_size: -; v_call: TRBV19; cdr3_aa: CASSLGGGGYEQYF
j_call: TRBJ2-1; clone_size: -; v_call: TRBV5-4; cdr3_aa: CASSSGDRGYNEQFF
j_call: TRBJ2-1; clone_size: -; v_call: TRBV7-9; cdr3_aa: CASSLGTVRNNEQFF
j_call: TRBJ2-7; clone_size: -; v_call: TRBV29-1; cdr3_aa: CSVHRPTGNSYEQYF
j_call: TRBJ1-2; clone_size: -; v_call: TRBV6-6; cdr3_aa: CASTPPTGAPGYTF
j_call: TRBJ1-5; clone_size: -; v_call: TRBV12-3/TRBV12-4; cdr3_aa: CASSPAGTQPQHF
j_call: TRBJ2-7; clone_size: -; v_call: TRBV3-1/TRBV3-2; cdr3_aa: CASSQVLLAGGEREQYF
j_call: TRBJ1-1; clone_size: -; v_call: TRBV28; cdr3_aa: CASSLQFNTEAFF
j_call: TRBJ1-2; clone_size: -; v_call: TRBV18; cdr3_aa: CASSHSENYGYTF
j_call: TRBJ1-4; clone_size: -; v_call: TRBV25-1; cdr3_aa: CASSATGTGREKLFF
j_call: TRBJ2-5; clone_size: -; v_call: TRBV7-3; cdr3_aa: CASSVNSGTGHQYF
j_call: TRBJ1-6; clone_size: -; v_call: TRBV19; cdr3_aa: CASRTGNSPLHF
j_call: TRBJ2-2; clone_size: few; v_call: TRBV6-2/TRBV6-3; cdr3_aa: CASSSTGTSNTGELFF